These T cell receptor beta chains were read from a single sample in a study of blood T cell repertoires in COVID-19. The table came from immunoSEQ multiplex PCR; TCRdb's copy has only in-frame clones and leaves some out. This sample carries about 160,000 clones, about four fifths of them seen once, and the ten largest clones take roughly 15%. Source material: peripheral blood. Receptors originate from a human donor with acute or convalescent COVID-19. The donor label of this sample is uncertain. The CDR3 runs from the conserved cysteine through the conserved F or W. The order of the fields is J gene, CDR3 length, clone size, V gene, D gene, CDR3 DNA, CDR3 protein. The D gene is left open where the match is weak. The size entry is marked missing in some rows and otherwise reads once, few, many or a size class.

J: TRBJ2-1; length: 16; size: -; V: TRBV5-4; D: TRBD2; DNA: TGTGCCAGCAGCTTGGTGGGCGGGGGGGCCTACAATGAGCAGTTCTTC; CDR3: CASSLVGGGAYNEQFF
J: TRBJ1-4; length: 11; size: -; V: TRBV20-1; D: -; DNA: TGCAGTGCCCCGTCCCCGGGGAAACTGTTTTTT; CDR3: CSAPSPGKLFF
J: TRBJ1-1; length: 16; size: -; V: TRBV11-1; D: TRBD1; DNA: TGTGCCAGCAGCTACACCGGGACAGGGGTGAACACTGAAGCTTTCTTT; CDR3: CASSYTGTGVNTEAFF
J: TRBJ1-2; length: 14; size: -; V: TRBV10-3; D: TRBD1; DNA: TGTGCCATCAGTGAGCCAGGACAGGTCTATGGCTACACCTTC; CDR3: CAISEPGQVYGYTF
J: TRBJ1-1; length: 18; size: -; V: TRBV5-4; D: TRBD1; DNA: TGTGCCAGCAGCACCCCCCGACAGGGGGTGGGTTCGAACACTGAAGCTTTCTTT; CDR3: CASSTPRQGVGSNTEAFF
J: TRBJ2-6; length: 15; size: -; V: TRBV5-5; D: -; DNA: TGTGCCAGCAGCTCGGACACCTCTGGGGCCAACGTCCTGACTTTC; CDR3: CASSSDTSGANVLTF
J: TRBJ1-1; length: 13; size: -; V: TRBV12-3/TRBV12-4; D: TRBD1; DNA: TGTGCCAGCAGATTTACAGGGGGAACTGAAGCTTTCTTT; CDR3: CASRFTGGTEAFF
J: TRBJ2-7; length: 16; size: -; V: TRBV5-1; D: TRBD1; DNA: TGCGCCAGCAGCTTCGCGGCTCCGGGACAGGGGGGCGAGCAGTACTTC; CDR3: CASSFAAPGQGGEQYF
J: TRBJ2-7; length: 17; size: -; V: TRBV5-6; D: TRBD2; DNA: TGTGCCAGCAGCTTGTTGGGACTAGCGGTTCATGCCTACGAGCAGTACTTC; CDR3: CASSLLGLAVHAYEQYF
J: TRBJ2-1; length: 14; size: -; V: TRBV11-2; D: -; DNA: TGTGCCAGCCACCCCGGACTGGGGTACAATGAGCAGTTCTTC; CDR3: CASHPGLGYNEQFF
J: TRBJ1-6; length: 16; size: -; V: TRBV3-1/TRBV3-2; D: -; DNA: TGTGCCAGCAGCCCTGCGGGAAGCTCCTATAATTCACCCCTCCACTTT; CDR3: CASSPAGSSYNSPLHF
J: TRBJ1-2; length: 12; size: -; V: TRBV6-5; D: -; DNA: TGTGCCAGCAGTAACCCACTCTCCGGCTACACCTTC; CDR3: CASSNPLSGYTF
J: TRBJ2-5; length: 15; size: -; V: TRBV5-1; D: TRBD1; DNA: TGCGCCAGCAGCTACGACAGGGGCCCCCAAGAGACCCAGTACTTC; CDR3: CASSYDRGPQETQYF
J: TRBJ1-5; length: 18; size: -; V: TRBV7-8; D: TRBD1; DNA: TGTGCCAGCAGCGTGTCGGGACAGGGTTTCGTTAGCAATCAGCCCCAGCATTTT; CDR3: CASSVSGQGFVSNQPQHF
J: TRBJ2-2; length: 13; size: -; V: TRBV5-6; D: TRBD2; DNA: TGTGCCAGCAGTCATCTAGCGGGCGGGGAGCTGTTTTTT; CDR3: CASSHLAGGELFF
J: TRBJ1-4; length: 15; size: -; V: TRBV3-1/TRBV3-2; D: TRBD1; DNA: TGTGCCAGCAGCCAACCCGGGACAGGGAATGAAAAACTGTTTTTT; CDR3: CASSQPGTGNEKLFF
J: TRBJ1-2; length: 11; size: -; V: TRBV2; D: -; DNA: TGTGCCAGCAGGCGCGGGGAGGGCTACACCTTC; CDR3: CASRRGEGYTF
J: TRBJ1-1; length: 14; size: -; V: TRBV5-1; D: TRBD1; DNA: TGCGCCAGCAGCTTGGACAGGGGTGGCACTGAAGCTTTCTTT; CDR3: CASSLDRGGTEAFF
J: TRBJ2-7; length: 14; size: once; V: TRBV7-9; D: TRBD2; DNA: TGTGCCAGCAGCTTACCGACTAGCGGGGGAGTACCGTACTTC; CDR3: CASSLPTSGGVPYF
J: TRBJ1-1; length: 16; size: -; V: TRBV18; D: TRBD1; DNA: TGTGCCAGCTCATCCTCCTTTGGGGGACAGGGGACTGAAGCTTTCTTT; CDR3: CASSSSFGGQGTEAFF
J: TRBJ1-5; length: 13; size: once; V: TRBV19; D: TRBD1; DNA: TGTGCCAGTAGTGCGCGACAGGGTTCGCCCCAGCATTTT; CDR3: CASSARQGSPQHF
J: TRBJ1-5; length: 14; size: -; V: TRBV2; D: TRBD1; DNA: TGTGCCAGCAGGGGGACAGGGAGTGAGCAGCCCCAGCATTTT; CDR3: CASRGTGSEQPQHF
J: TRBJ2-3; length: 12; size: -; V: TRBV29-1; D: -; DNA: TGCAGCGTTGATGGGCATCCAGATACGCAGTATTTT; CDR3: CSVDGHPDTQYF
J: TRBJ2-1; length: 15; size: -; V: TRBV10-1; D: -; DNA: TGCGCCAGCAGTGCCCCCCAGGGAATCTACAATGAGCAGTTCTTC; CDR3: CASSAPQGIYNEQFF
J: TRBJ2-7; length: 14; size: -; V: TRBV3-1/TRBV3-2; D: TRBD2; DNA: TGTGCCAGCAGCAGGGGACTAAATTCCTACGAGCAGTACTTC; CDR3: CASSRGLNSYEQYF
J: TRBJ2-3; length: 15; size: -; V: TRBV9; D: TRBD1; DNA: TGTGCCAGCAGCGCTTCCAGGGGGCGAGGAGATACGCAGTATTTT; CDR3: CASSASRGRGDTQYF
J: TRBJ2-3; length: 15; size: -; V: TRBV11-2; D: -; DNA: TGTGCCAGCAGCTTAGAGGCGACAGCCTCAGATACGCAGTATTTT; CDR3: CASSLEATASDTQYF
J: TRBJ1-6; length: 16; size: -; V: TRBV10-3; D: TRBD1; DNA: TGTGCCATCAGTGGACAGGGCCAAACTCCTAATTCACCCCTCCACTTT; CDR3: CAISGQGQTPNSPLHF
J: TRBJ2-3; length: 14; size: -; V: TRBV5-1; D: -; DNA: TGCGCCAGCAGCCATGGGGCCCGCACAGATACGCAGTATTTT; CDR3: CASSHGARTDTQYF
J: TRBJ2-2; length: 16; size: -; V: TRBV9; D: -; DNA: TGTGCCAGCAGCGTCTCTGGGCGATTCAAGACCGGGGAGCTGTTTTTT; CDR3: CASSVSGRFKTGELFF
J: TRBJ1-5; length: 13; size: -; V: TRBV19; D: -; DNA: TGTGCCAGCCCTAGGGGGGGGGATGGGGCCCAGCATTTT; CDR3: CASPRGGDGAQHF
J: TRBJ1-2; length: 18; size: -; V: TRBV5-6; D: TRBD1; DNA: TGTGCCAGCAGACCACTTAAGCTACGACAGGGGGCGAACTATGGCTACACCTTC; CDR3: CASRPLKLRQGANYGYTF
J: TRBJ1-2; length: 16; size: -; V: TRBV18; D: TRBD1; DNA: TGTGCCAGCTCACTCGGGACAGGGGACGCTAACTATGGCTACACCTTC; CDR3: CASSLGTGDANYGYTF
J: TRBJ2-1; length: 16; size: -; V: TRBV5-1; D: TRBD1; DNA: TGCGCCAGCAGCTTAACAGGGGGCCTCGCCTACAATGAGCAGTTCTTC; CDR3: CASSLTGGLAYNEQFF
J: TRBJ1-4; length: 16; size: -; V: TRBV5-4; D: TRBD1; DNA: TGTGCCAGCAGCTCGAGACAGGGGGACCTGATTGAAAAACTGTTTTTT; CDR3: CASSSRQGDLIEKLFF
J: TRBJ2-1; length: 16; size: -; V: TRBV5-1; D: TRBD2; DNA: TGCGCCAGCAGCTTGGCCGGACTAGCGGGTTACAATGAGCAGTTCTTC; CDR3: CASSLAGLAGYNEQFF
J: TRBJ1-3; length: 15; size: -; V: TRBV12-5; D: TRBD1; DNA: TGTGCTAGTGGGGGACAGGGCGCAGGAGGAAACACCATATATTTT; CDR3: CASGGQGAGGNTIYF
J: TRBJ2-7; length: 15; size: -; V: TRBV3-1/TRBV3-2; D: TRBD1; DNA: TGTGCCAGCAGCCGTCCCCGGGACAGGTCCTACGAGCAGTACTTC; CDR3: CASSRPRDRSYEQYF
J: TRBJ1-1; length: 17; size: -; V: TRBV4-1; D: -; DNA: TGCGCCAGCAGCCGTACCCCAGGTGGGGGGGCGAACACTGAAGCTTTCTTT; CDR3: CASSRTPGGGANTEAFF
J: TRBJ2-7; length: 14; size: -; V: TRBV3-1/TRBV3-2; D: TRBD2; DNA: TGTGCCAGCAGCCAAGTGGGGGGGTTCTACGAGCAGTACTTC; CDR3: CASSQVGGFYEQYF
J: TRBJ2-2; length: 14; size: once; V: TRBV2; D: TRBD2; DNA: TGTGCCAGCAGGGTCCGGGGGGACACCGGGGAGCTGTTTTTT; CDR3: CASRVRGDTGELFF
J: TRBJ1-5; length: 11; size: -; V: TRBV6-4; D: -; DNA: TGTGCCAGCCAAGCGAATCAGCCCCAGCATTTT; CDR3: CASQANQPQHF